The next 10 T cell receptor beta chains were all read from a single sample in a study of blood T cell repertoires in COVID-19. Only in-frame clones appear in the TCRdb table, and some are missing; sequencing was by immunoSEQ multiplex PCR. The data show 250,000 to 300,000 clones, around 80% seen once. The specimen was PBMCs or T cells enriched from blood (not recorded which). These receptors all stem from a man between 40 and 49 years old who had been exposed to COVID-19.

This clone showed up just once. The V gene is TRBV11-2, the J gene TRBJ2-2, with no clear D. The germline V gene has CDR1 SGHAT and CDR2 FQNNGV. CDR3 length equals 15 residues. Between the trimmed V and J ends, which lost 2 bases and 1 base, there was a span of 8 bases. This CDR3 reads CASSLWSGNTGELFF. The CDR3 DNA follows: TGTGCCAGCAGCTTATGGTCGGGGAACACCGGGGAGCTGTTTTTT.

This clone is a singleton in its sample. CDR3: CASSPGTGTYEQYF. The CDR3 coding sequence is TGCGCCAGCAGCCCCGGGACAGGAACGTACGAGCAGTACTTC. The V gene is TRBV5-1, the J gene TRBJ2-7; 8 bases map to TRBD1. V lost 4 bases to trimming and J lost 4 bases; unmatched junction nucleotides: 7. CDR1 and CDR2 (germline): SGHRS, YFSETQ. This CDR3 contains 14 residues.

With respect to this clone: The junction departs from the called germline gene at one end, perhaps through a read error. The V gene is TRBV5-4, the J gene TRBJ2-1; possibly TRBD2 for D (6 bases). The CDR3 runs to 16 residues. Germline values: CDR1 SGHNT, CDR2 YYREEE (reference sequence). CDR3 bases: TGTGCCAGCAGCCACCCTAGCGAGTCCCGATCGAATGGGCAGTTCTTC. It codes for CASSHPSESRSNGQFF. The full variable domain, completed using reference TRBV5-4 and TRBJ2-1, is ETGVTQSPTHLIKTRGQQVTLRCSSQSGHNTVSWYQQALGQGPQFIFQYYREEENGRGNFPPRFSGLQFPNYSSELNVNALELDDSALYLCASSHPSESRSNGQFFGPGTRLTVL.

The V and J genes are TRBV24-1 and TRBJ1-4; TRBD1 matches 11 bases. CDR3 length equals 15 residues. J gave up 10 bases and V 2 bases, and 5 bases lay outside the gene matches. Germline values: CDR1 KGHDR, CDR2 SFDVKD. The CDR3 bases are TGTGCCACCAGTGATTCGGACAGGGGGCGAGGAAAACTGTTTTTT. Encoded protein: CATSDSDRGRGKLFF.

CDR3 DNA: TGTGCCAGCAGCCCGCCGGGAATCTATGGCTACACCTTC. Its translation: CASSPPGIYGYTF. This chain links TRBV5-4 with TRBJ1-2; the D is unclear. The V gene's germline CDR1 is SGHNT and CDR2 YYREEE (reference sequence). Trimming shortened V by 4 bases and J by 4 bases, and 11 bases separated the two germline ends. The CDR3 is made up of 13 amino acids.

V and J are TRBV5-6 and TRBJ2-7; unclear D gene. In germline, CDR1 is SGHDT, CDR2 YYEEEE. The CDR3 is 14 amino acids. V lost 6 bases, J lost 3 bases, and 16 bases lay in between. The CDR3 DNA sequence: TGTGCCAGCACCCAACCCGGAGTAGTCTACGAGCAGTACTTC. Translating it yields CASTQPGVVYEQYF.

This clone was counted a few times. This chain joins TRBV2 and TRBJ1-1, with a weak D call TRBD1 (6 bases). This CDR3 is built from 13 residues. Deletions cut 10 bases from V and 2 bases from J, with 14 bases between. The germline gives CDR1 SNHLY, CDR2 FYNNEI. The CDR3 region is CAISRDKNTEAFF. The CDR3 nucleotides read TGTGCCATCTCCCGGGACAAAAACACTGAAGCTTTCTTT. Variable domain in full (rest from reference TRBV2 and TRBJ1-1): EPEVTQTPSHQVTQMGQEVILRCVPISNHLYFYWYRQILGQKVEFLVSFYNNEISEKSEIFDDQFSVERPDGSNFTLKIRSTKLEDSAMYFCAISRDKNTEAFFGQGTRLTVV.

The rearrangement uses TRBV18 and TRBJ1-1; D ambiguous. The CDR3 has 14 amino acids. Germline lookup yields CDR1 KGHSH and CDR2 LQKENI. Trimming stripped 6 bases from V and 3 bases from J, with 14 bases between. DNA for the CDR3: TGTGCCAGCTCTACGGCGGCGGCGGACACTGAAGCTTTCTTT. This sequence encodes CASSTAAADTEAFF.

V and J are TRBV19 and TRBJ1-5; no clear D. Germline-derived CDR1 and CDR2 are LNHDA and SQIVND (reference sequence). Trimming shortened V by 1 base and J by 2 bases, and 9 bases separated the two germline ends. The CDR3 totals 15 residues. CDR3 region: CASSIGALGNQPQHF. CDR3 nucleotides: TGTGCCAGTAGTATAGGGGCCTTAGGCAATCAGCCCCAGCATTTT.

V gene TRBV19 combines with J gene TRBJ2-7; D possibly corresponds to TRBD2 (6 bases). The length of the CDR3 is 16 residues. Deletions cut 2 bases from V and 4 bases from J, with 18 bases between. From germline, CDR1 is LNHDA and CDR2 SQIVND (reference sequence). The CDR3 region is CASSIIRTNGPYEQYF. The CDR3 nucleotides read TGTGCCAGTAGTATAATAAGGACTAACGGGCCATACGAGCAGTACTTC.